These T cell receptor beta chains were read from a single sample in a study of blood T cell repertoires in COVID-19. The repertoire was sequenced with immunoSEQ multiplex PCR; TCRdb's copy has only in-frame clones and lacks some. The table records about 140,000 clones, around 87% of them present only once. Sequencing was carried out using PBMCs or T cells enriched from blood (not recorded which). The receptors were sampled from a man aged 55 to 70 who had recovered from COVID-19. Both conserved end residues are part of each CDR3. The D gene is left open where the match is weak. The size entry is marked missing in some rows and otherwise reads once, few, many or a size class.

cdr3_length d_call j_call clone_size v_call cdr3_aa cdr3_nt
14 NA TRBJ1-5 NA TRBV5-5 CASSFPGSNQPQHF TGTGCCAGCAGCTTCCCAGGGTCGAATCAGCCCCAGCATTTT
14 TRBD1 TRBJ2-7 NA TRBV6-5 CASSYPGGSGEQYF TGTGCCAGCAGTTACCCAGGGGGATCGGGGGAGCAGTACTTC
12 NA TRBJ1-1 NA TRBV6-5 CASSSPDRRTFF TGTGCCAGCAGTTCCCCCGACAGGAGAACTTTCTTT
13 NA TRBJ1-5 NA TRBV28 CASKGGRNQPQHF TGTGCCAGCAAGGGGGGGCGGAATCAGCCCCAGCATTTT
13 TRBD1 TRBJ1-2 NA TRBV9 CASSVTGAYGYTF TGTGCCAGCAGCGTAACAGGGGCCTATGGCTACACCTTC
14 TRBD1 TRBJ2-7 NA TRBV9 CASSARDRSYEQYF TGTGCCAGCAGCGCCCGGGACAGGTCCTACGAGCAGTACTTC
15 TRBD2 TRBJ2-2 NA TRBV7-2 CASSSGRAGTGELFF TGTGCCAGCAGTAGCGGGAGGGCCGGCACCGGGGAGCTGTTTTTT
12 NA TRBJ2-1 NA TRBV29-1 CSVERSTYEQFF TGCAGCGTTGAGAGGAGTACGTATGAGCAGTTCTTC
13 NA TRBJ2-3 NA TRBV30 CAWSMRDTDTQYF TGTGCCTGGAGTATGCGGGACACAGATACGCAGTATTTT
13 NA TRBJ1-1 once TRBV7-8 CASSLTAFPEAFF TGTGCCAGCAGCCTTACTGCTTTCCCTGAAGCTTTCTTT
15 TRBD1 TRBJ2-7 NA TRBV11-2 CASSTGWGQGYEQYF TGTGCCAGCAGCACGGGGTGGGGACAGGGCTACGAGCAGTACTTC
15 TRBD1 TRBJ2-3 few TRBV14 CASSTQGSRRDTQYF TGTGCCAGCAGTACACAGGGGTCCCGAAGAGATACGCAGTATTTT
17 NA TRBJ1-6 NA TRBV28 CASSLPMRGSYNSPLHF TGTGCCAGCAGTTTACCGATGCGGGGCTCCTATAATTCACCCCTCCACTTT
14 TRBD2 TRBJ2-7 few TRBV27 CASSLAGGPYEQYF TGTGCCAGCAGTTTAGCGGGAGGGCCCTACGAGCAGTACTTC
13 NA TRBJ2-7 NA TRBV28 CASSFVRSYEQYF TGTGCCAGCAGTTTTGTCAGATCCTACGAGCAGTACTTC
11 NA TRBJ2-3 NA TRBV29-1 CSVGVTDTQYF TGCAGCGTTGGCGTCACAGATACGCAGTATTTT
17 NA TRBJ1-5 NA TRBV13 CASSLAGGRHDGQPQHF TGTGCCAGCAGCTTAGCGGGGGGGAGGCACGACGGTCAGCCCCAGCATTTT
16 TRBD1 TRBJ2-2 NA TRBV28 CASNIIRTGGTGELFF TGTGCCAGCAATATTATACGGACAGGGGGAACCGGGGAGCTGTTTTTT
15 TRBD1 TRBJ2-7 few TRBV19 CASTISGQGSYEQYF TGTGCCAGTACCATATCGGGACAGGGGTCCTACGAGCAGTACTTC
17 TRBD2 TRBJ2-3 NA TRBV28 CASSPGLAGGLTDTQYF TGTGCCAGCAGTCCTGGACTAGCGGGAGGTTTGACAGATACGCAGTATTTT
17 NA TRBJ1-2 NA TRBV18 CASSPARTGEFNYGYTF TGTGCCAGCTCACCCGCTCGGACCGGGGAATTCAACTATGGCTACACCTTC
17 TRBD1 TRBJ1-3 NA TRBV9 CASSFPTGGSSGNTIYF TGTGCCAGCAGCTTTCCTACAGGGGGCTCCTCTGGAAACACCATATATTTT
15 TRBD1 TRBJ2-1 NA TRBV30 CAWTGKGGADNEQFF TGTGCCTGGACAGGAAAAGGGGGCGCGGACAATGAGCAGTTCTTC
11 NA TRBJ1-2 NA TRBV6-5 CAILLGYGYTF TGTGCCATCCTACTAGGCTATGGCTACACCTTC
13 NA TRBJ2-5 NA TRBV6-5 CASSPPGLETQYF TGTGCCAGCAGTCCCCCCGGGTTAGAGACCCAGTACTTC
14 NA TRBJ1-1 NA TRBV9 CASSRDRLNTEAFF TGTGCCAGCAGCCGCGACAGATTGAACACTGAAGCTTTCTTT
13 NA TRBJ2-1 NA TRBV19 CASSVRGYNEQFF TGTGCCAGTAGTGTGAGGGGGTACAATGAGCAGTTCTTC
15 TRBD1 TRBJ2-3 NA TRBV2 CASSHRGLRTDTQYF TGTGCCAGCAGCCACAGGGGGCTCCGAACAGATACGCAGTATTTT
11 NA TRBJ2-1 NA TRBV20-1 CSAYLPDEQFF TGCAGTGCCTACCTCCCGGATGAGCAGTTCTTC
18 TRBD1 TRBJ2-1 NA TRBV24-1 CATSDSRTGGHSYNEQFF TGTGCCACCAGTGATTCGAGGACAGGGGGCCATTCGTACAATGAGCAGTTCTTC
14 TRBD2 TRBJ2-2 few TRBV10-2 CATPGSGGDGELFF TGCGCCACCCCGGGTAGCGGGGGGGACGGGGAGCTGTTTTTT
15 TRBD1 TRBJ2-3 NA TRBV28 CASSITGAWTDTQYF TGTGCCAGCAGCATAACAGGGGCTTGGACAGATACGCAGTATTTT
15 NA TRBJ2-2 NA TRBV24-1 CATSDLGGNTGELFF TGTGCCACCAGTGATTTAGGGGGTAACACCGGGGAGCTGTTTTTT
16 TRBD2 TRBJ2-5 NA TRBV7-2 CASSSGLAGSQETQYF TGTGCCAGCAGCTCTGGACTAGCGGGATCCCAAGAGACCCAGTACTTC
15 NA TRBJ2-7 NA TRBV27 CASSQMGSLTYEQYF TGTGCCAGCAGCCAAATGGGTAGCTTGACGTACGAGCAGTACTTC
16 NA TRBJ1-1 NA TRBV29-1 CSVAGTNQIMNTEAFF TGCAGCGTTGCCGGGACAAACCAAATAATGAACACTGAAGCTTTCTTT
17 TRBD1 TRBJ1-5 NA TRBV28 CASRTGTGFLSNQPQHF TGTGCCAGCAGGACCGGGACAGGGTTTTTAAGCAATCAGCCCCAGCATTTT
14 TRBD1 TRBJ1-2 NA TRBV18 CASSPGTGANGYTF TGTGCCAGCTCACCCGGGACAGGGGCGAACGGCTACACCTTC
14 NA TRBJ2-7 once TRBV19 CASSIAGSQYEQYF TGTGCCAGTAGTATCGCCGGGAGTCAGTACGAGCAGTACTTC
14 NA TRBJ1-5 NA TRBV9 CASSAGPGDQPQHF TGTGCCAGCAGCGCAGGACCGGGGGATCAGCCCCAGCATTTT
11 NA TRBJ2-7 NA TRBV30 CAWSVRGGQYF TGTGCCTGGAGTGTACGGGGAGGGCAGTACTTC